A selection of T cell receptor beta chains follows, all from one sample in a study of blood T cell repertoires in COVID-19. Sequencing was performed with immunoSEQ multiplex PCR; in TCRdb, only in-frame clones are kept and a portion is missing. This table has almost 500,000 clones, roughly nine tenths appearing once. Specimen: PBMCs or T cells enriched from blood (not recorded which). The source is a woman aged 55-70 years who had recovered from COVID-19. The CDR3 runs from the conserved cysteine through the conserved F or W. D genes are given only for firm matches.

j_call v_call d_call cdr3_aa cdr3_nt
TRBJ1-2 TRBV19 NA CASNPRGANYGYTF TGTGCCAGTAATCCGAGAGGTGCTAACTATGGCTACACCTTC
TRBJ1-2 TRBV3-1/TRBV3-2 TRBD1 CASSRTKGQGSGYTF TGTGCCAGCAGCCGGACGAAGGGACAGGGGAGTGGCTACACCTTC
TRBJ1-1 TRBV15 NA CATSPTGSVTEAFF TGTGCCACCAGCCCAACAGGGTCTGTCACTGAAGCTTTCTTT
TRBJ1-6 TRBV6-1 TRBD1 CASSEVMAGGHSPLHF TGTGCCAGCAGTGAAGTAATGGCAGGGGGCCATTCACCCCTCCACTTT
TRBJ2-7 TRBV7-9 TRBD1 CASSLVGGQGYEQYF TGTGCCAGCAGCTTAGTAGGTGGACAGGGCTACGAGCAGTACTTC
TRBJ1-4 TRBV28 TRBD1 CASSLTRDRPQKLFF TGTGCCAGCAGTTTAACCCGGGACAGGCCGCAAAAACTGTTTTTT
TRBJ1-6 TRBV30 TRBD1 CAWAISRGRSPLHF TGTGCCTGGGCGATCTCCAGGGGGAGGTCACCCCTCCACTTT
TRBJ1-6 TRBV5-1 TRBD1 CASSLGDRVYNSPLHF TGCGCCAGCAGCTTGGGGGACAGGGTTTATAATTCACCCCTCCACTTT
TRBJ1-1 TRBV24-1 TRBD1 CATSDGIGGGTEAFF TGTGCCACCAGTGATGGAATAGGGGGCGGCACTGAAGCTTTCTTT
TRBJ1-1 TRBV11-2 TRBD1 CASSFQGAFVHTEAFF TGTGCCAGCAGCTTTCAGGGGGCCTTTGTCCACACTGAAGCTTTCTTT
TRBJ2-7 TRBV27 NA CASSLKDTSYEQYF TGTGCCAGCAGTCTCAAGGACACAAGCTACGAGCAGTACTTC
TRBJ1-3 TRBV2 NA CASRGDHSGNTIYF TGTGCCAGCAGGGGAGACCACTCTGGAAACACCATATATTTT
TRBJ1-6 TRBV4-1 NA CASSHLSGNSYNSPLHF TGCGCCAGCAGCCACTTATCCGGGAACTCCTATAATTCACCCCTCCACTTT
TRBJ2-7 TRBV11-2 NA CASSLGRGAYEQYF TGTGCCAGCAGCTTAGGCAGGGGCGCCTACGAGCAGTACTTC